The subject of this entry is one TCR beta chain. The clone's antigen remains unknown. One base away there is no much larger clone; base qualities are not given. The collaborating institutions used their own protocols to collect whole blood in K2EDTA tubes. For TCRbeta analysis, collaborator samples were shipped as frozen whole blood, as isolated PBMCs, or as DNA extracted from either sample type. The CDR1 and CDR2 encoded by the germline V gene are MGHRA and YSYEKL. At the junction V is shortened by 4 bases and J by 5 bases, with 15 bases in between. The cysteine opens and the phenylalanine closes a CDR3 of 15 amino acids. Of the read, only the CDR3 DNA is kept; its 45 bases are in frame from base 1. The record originates from a study of blood T cell repertoires in COVID-19 (dated by TCRdb to 2020 to 2021). Regarding the research as a whole: The collaborator samples originated in the United States, Italy and Spain and spanned the acute and convalescent phases of COVID-19. Subjects who had been exposed to COVID-19, were actively infected with it, or had recovered from it provided the deeply sampled blood TCRbeta repertoires that made up the dataset. The material from the prospective study consisted of cDNA or gDNA derived from T cells, B-cell-depleted T cells, or PBMCs. Where HLA class I and class II types were available, the types were taken from metadata supplied by the sample provider, not from assay-based typing. Nearly every sample came with metadata listing a de-identified subject ID, COVID-19 status, age in years and sex. The repertoires were made available in a free public database intended to serve as a resource for research on the immune response to SARS-CoV-2. The samples were drawn from the first 160 participants of the ongoing ImmuneRACE study and from over a thousand subjects provided by 6 global collaborators.

The full study reports these points: How much clinical and demographic metadata was included differed by source and by participant, and the metadata was provided uncurated.

TCRbeta CDR3 regions were amplified from genomic DNA using the immunoSEQ Assay, a bias-controlled multiplex PCR. Under the source paper's analysis protocol: The number of nucleated cells in each sample was estimated by amplification of reference gene primers within the assay. Sequence reads were collapsed and filtered to measure the absolute abundance of every unique TCRbeta CDR3 rearrangement. For each sample, productive Simpson clonality was calculated by taking the square root of Simpson's diversity index across productive rearrangements. TCRdb re-hosts the immuneACCESS table, in-frame sequences only. Its copies lack some clones; in the studies checked, an unresolved V gene accounts for under half of them, and the cause for the rest is not known. That table furnishes V, J and clone size, whereas the DNA furnished D and trimming. For this sample there are roughly 150,000 clones; about 81% appear just once. The ten top clones hold about 4% of the sample.

This TCR derives from an elderly woman with acute or convalescent COVID-19. The specimen sequenced was peripheral blood. Recombination linked TRBV4-1 to TRBJ2-1; a tentative D call is TRBD1 (5 bases match). The DNA is as follows: TGCGCCAGCAGCCCCTCTGGGGCAGGGAACAATGAGCAGTTCTTC. Its product reads: CASSPSGAGNNEQFF.